This T cell receptor beta chain originates from a study of tumor-infiltrating lymphocytes in primary liver carcinoma. The V gene lost 0 bases and the J gene lost 3 bases, with 12 bases spanning the gap. This CDR3 is 15 amino acids long. CDR1 is DFQATT, CDR2 SNEGSKA, per germline (reference sequence). Co-extraction yielded RNA and DNA from around 20-30 mg of unsorted bulk tissue. Priming with a constant-region primer yielded TCR beta cDNA from approximately 500 ng total RNA. ARM-PCR was slightly modified, and three nested multiplex PCR rounds with it gave rise to the TCR beta libraries. The first two PCR rounds, nine to ten cycles each, used TRBV1-TRBV30 forward primers and a C-beta reverse primer. TCRdb used MiXCR to reprocess the multiplex PCR reads, holding one entry per CDR3 protein. The data show 100,000 to 150,000 distinct CDR3 sequences, approximately 64% seen once.

This receptor was taken from a woman in her sixties with primary liver carcinoma and hepatitis B virus infection. Sequenced: liver tumor tissue from sampling region 3. Subset denoted: tumor region T3, left-lateral pole. This rearrangement joins TRBV20-1 to TRBJ2-1, with TRBD2 as a possible D gene (5 bases). The CDR3 sequence is CSARDGGLLYNEQFF. CDR3 DNA: TGCAGTGCTAGAGATGGCGGGTTGCTCTACAATGAGCAGTTCTTC.